The 25 T cell receptor beta chains below come from one sample, sequenced in a study of vaccination and CD4 T cells after COVID-19. The antigens of these receptors remain unknown. Treatment given: approximately 9-day PBMC culture with coronavirus spike peptide pools or control peptides (ViraFEST assay). Oncomine TCR Beta short-read sequencing was applied to DNA from cultured CD4+ T cells. TCRdb itself ran the PCR reads through MiXCR, one entry per CDR3 protein. The sample contains over 15,000 distinct CDR3 sequences, roughly 45% of which appear only once. The sequenced sample was CD4+ T cells from blood, cultured in vitro. These receptors were taken from a human donor who had recovered from COVID-19.

The chain uses TRBV2 and TRBJ2-7, with D maybe TRBD2 (6 bases). The CDR3 sequence is 14 residues long. The germline CDR1 and CDR2 sequences are SNHLY and FYNNEI. Trimming left V 7 bases short and J 2 bases short, with 15 bases between. CDR3: CASIPGTGTYEQYF. For the CDR3, the DNA is TGTGCCAGCATACCCGGGACTGGAACCTACGAGCAGTACTTC. The complete variable domain, with remaining parts taken from reference TRBV2 and TRBJ2-7, reads EPEVTQTPSHQVTQMGQEVILRCVPISNHLYFYWYRQILGQKVEFLVSFYNNEISEKSEIFDDQFSVERPDGSNFTLKIRSTKLEDSAMYFCASIPGTGTYEQYFGPGTRLTVT.

As regards this clonotype: One end of the junction does not line up with germline, which may come from a read error. J is TRBJ1-1 and V is TRBV7-8; 7 bases are shared with TRBD1. The germline CDR1 and CDR2 sequences are SGHVS and FQNEAQ. This CDR3 is 14 amino acids long. Here the CDR3 reads CASGLGTANTEAFF. DNA of the CDR3: TGTGCCAGCGGCTTAGGGACAGCCAACACTGAAGCTTTCTTT.

The V gene is TRBV29-1, the J gene TRBJ2-5, with D possibly matching TRBD1 (5 bases). CDR3 size: 14 residues. Trimming took 0 bases from V and 2 from J, leaving 10 bases between them. Germline CDR1 and CDR2: SQVTM and ANQGSEA. The CDR3 is CSVEDRQYQETQYF. Written as DNA, the CDR3 is TGCAGCGTTGAAGATCGACAGTATCAAGAGACCCAGTACTTC.

V gene TRBV7-8 combines with J gene TRBJ2-5; the D gene is possibly TRBD2 (6 bases). The V end lost 5 bases, the J end lost 10 bases, and 11 bases lay between the germline ends. The CDR3 runs to 11 residues. Germline CDR1 is SGHVS and CDR2 is FQNEAQ. CDR3 amino acids: CASSQLGGQYF. The DNA for the CDR3 is TGTGCCAGCAGCCAGTTGGGGGGCCAGTACTTC.

This clonotype was detected only a few times. This sequence joins TRBV2 and TRBJ1-1; 10 nucleotides align to TRBD1. The V gene end was trimmed by 6 bases and the J gene end by 6 bases; junction bases not matched to a gene: 10. The CDR3 sequence is 15 residues long. Per the germline V gene, CDR1 is SNHLY and CDR2 is FYNNEI. The DNA for the CDR3 is TGTGCCAGCAGAGAAAATCCGGGACAGGGGCCTGAAGCTTTCTTT. This translates into CASRENPGQGPEAFF. The full variable domain, with the rest looked up from reference TRBV2 and TRBJ1-1, is EPEVTQTPSHQVTQMGQEVILRCVPISNHLYFYWYRQILGQKVEFLVSFYNNEISEKSEIFDDQFSVERPDGSNFTLKIRSTKLEDSAMYFCASRENPGQGPEAFFGQGTRLTVV.

This clonotype has just a few counts. V and J are TRBV28 and TRBJ1-1; no firm D call. CDR3 size: 14 residues. CDR1 is MDHEN and CDR2 is SYDVKM in the germline V gene. V gave up 2 bases and J gave up 3 bases, with 10 bases separating them. Here the CDR3 reads CASSLISGHTEAFF. In DNA, the CDR3 is TGTGCCAGCAGTTTAATTTCGGGTCACACTGAAGCTTTCTTT.

The chain carries TRBV7-2 and TRBJ2-3; the D call may be TRBD1 or TRBD2 (6 bases each). V was pared by 4 bases and J by 3 bases, with 14 bases between. The CDR3 runs to 15 residues. Germline V gene sequence: CDR1 SGHTA, CDR2 FQGNSA. The CDR3, as DNA: TGTGCCAGCAGCTACCCGGGGGCTGCGACAGATACGCAGTATTTT. Translation gives CASSYPGAATDTQYF.

The genes are TRBV7-2 and TRBJ2-1, with TRBD2 matching 16 bases. Trimming cost V 5 bases and J 4 bases; bases outside gene matches: 11. Germline V CDR1 and CDR2: SGHTA, FQGNSA. The CDR3 is made up of 19 amino acids. This CDR3 is CASSPGTSGRGSVYNEQFF. CDR3 in DNA: TGTGCCAGCAGCCCAGGGACTAGCGGGAGGGGGTCGGTTTACAATGAGCAGTTCTTC.

V is TRBV5-4 and J is TRBJ2-2; D is undetermined. There are 14 residues in the CDR3. Germline lookup yields CDR1 SGHNT and CDR2 YYREEE (reference sequence). V lost 2 bases and J lost 1, with 6 bases in between. CDR3 region: CASSFSGNTGELFF. Here the CDR3 DNA reads TGTGCCAGCAGCTTTTCAGGGAACACCGGGGAGCTGTTTTTT.

The chain carries TRBV28 and TRBJ1-2; TRBD1 aligns across 8 bases. Germline lookup yields CDR1 MDHEN and CDR2 SYDVKM. The length of the CDR3 is 14 residues. V was clipped by 8 bases and J by 6 bases; unmatched bases: 11. As DNA, the CDR3 is TGTGCCAGCTCCAGCGCAGGGGGCGTGGATGGCTACACCTTC. Residues: CASSSAGGVDGYTF.

V gene TRBV25-1 combines with J gene TRBJ1-4; D perhaps matches TRBD1 (5 bases). Trimming cost V 1 base and J 3 bases, with 9 bases left between them. Looked up from germline, CDR1 is MGHDK and CDR2 is SYGVNS. The CDR3 consists of 15 residues. The CDR3 nucleotides are TGTGCCAGCAGTGAATGGGGGACCCCTAATGAAAAACTGTTTTTT. This gives the protein CASSEWGTPNEKLFF.

The J gene is TRBJ2-7, the V gene TRBV7-2; D perhaps matches TRBD1 (5 bases). The CDR3 loop spans 16 amino acids. The germline V gene encodes CDR1 SGHTA and CDR2 FQGNSA. Trimming shortened V by 1 base and J by 0 bases, and 13 bases separated the two germline ends. This CDR3 is CASSLEVGHPSYEQYF. The CDR3 DNA sequence: TGTGCCAGCAGCTTAGAAGTGGGGCACCCCTCCTACGAGCAGTACTTC.

This clonotype is a singleton in its sample. The V and J genes are TRBV6-5 and TRBJ1-4; D remains unclear. This CDR3 is 12 amino acids long. CDR1 and CDR2 (germline): MNHEY, SVGAGI. Trimming removed 3 bases from V and 8 bases from J, with 7 bases in between. CDR3 coding DNA: TGTGCCAGCAGTTATGAGGCAGAAAAACTGTTTTTT. Protein sequence: CASSYEAEKLFF.

The chain links TRBV19 to TRBJ2-3, with TRBD1 identical over 7 bases. The CDR3 runs 15 residues. Unmatched junction bases numbered 8, after V lost 5 bases and J lost 3 bases. Germline V gene sequence: CDR1 LNHDA, CDR2 SQIVND (reference sequence). DNA for the CDR3: TGTGCCAGTAGTCGCCGACAGGGAGAGACAGATACGCAGTATTTT. Amino acid sequence: CASSRRQGETDTQYF.

This clonotype was detected only a few times. The CDR3 sequence: CASSITSGRGTGELFF. The DNA of the CDR3 is TGTGCCAGTAGTATAACTAGCGGGAGGGGCACCGGGGAGCTGTTTTTT. The chain recombines TRBV19 with TRBJ2-2; 13 bases line up with TRBD2. CDR3 length: 16 residues. V was pared by 2 bases and J by 4 bases, with 1 base of the junction left unmatched. Germline V gene sequence: CDR1 LNHDA, CDR2 SQIVND (reference sequence).

This chain links TRBV28 with TRBJ2-1; the match to TRBD2 covers 7 bases. Germline CDR1 MDHEN, CDR2 SYDVKM. V dropped 5 bases and J dropped 0; count of bases not matched to a gene: 7. CDR3 size: 16 residues. This CDR3 reads CASSPGLAVSYNEQFF. DNA for the CDR3: TGTGCCAGCAGTCCCGGGCTAGCGGTCTCCTACAATGAGCAGTTCTTC.

The V call is TRBV11-2, the J call TRBJ1-3; possible D gene TRBD1, 5 bases. V was cut by 6 bases and J by 3 bases, with 27 bases left in between. The CDR3 length is 19 residues. Germline assignment: CDR1 SGHAT and CDR2 FQNNGV. Here the CDR3 DNA reads TGTGCCAGCAGTGAGGGGCCGGGGCGGGGCAGCTCCTATGGAAACACCATATATTTT. It yields the protein CASSEGPGRGSSYGNTIYF.

A few counts support this clonotype. The CDR3 DNA sequence: TGTGCCAGCAGCAGTTATAGACGTGGACTAGCGGGGAACTCCTACAATGAGCAGTTCTTC. It codes for CASSSYRRGLAGNSYNEQFF. The chain couples TRBV7-9 to TRBJ2-1; 12 positions match TRBD2. V shed 5 bases, J shed 0 bases, and the junction held 14 bases outside the gene matches. This CDR3 has 20 residues. Germline values: CDR1 SEHNR, CDR2 FQNEAQ (reference sequence).

This rearrangement joins TRBV20-1 to TRBJ1-1, with a possible D match to TRBD1 (6 bases). The CDR3 totals 14 residues. The V and J ends lost 5 bases and 3 bases respectively, with 16 bases between them. The germline V gene encodes CDR1 DFQATT and CDR2 SNEGSKA (reference sequence). CDR3 region: CSAGEPGVYTEAFF. DNA of the CDR3: TGCAGTGCTGGGGAGCCAGGGGTGTACACTGAAGCTTTCTTT.

The chain is built from TRBV19 and TRBJ2-7, with 7 positions matching TRBD2. CDR3 length: 14 residues. Germline CDR1 reads LNHDA; CDR2 reads SQIVND (reference sequence). The V segment lost 5 bases and the J segment 5 bases; nucleotides outside the gene matches: 9. This chain's CDR3 is CASSSWGGRNEQYF. The DNA for the CDR3 is TGTGCCAGTAGTTCCTGGGGGGGTCGGAACGAGCAGTACTTC. The whole variable domain, remainder taken from reference TRBV19 and TRBJ2-7, is DGGITQSPKYLFRKEGQNVTLSCEQNLNHDAMYWYRQDPGQGLRLIYYSQIVNDFQKGDIAEGYSVSREKKESFPLTVTSAQKNPTAFYLCASSSWGGRNEQYFGPGTRLTVT.

The rearrangement links TRBV6-1 to TRBJ1-2, with D tentatively TRBD1 (6 bases). The V end lost 6 bases, the J end lost 4 bases, and 15 bases lay between the germline ends. CDR3 length equals 14 residues. Per germline, CDR1 MNHNS and CDR2 SASEGT. The CDR3 spells CASSTNGQSYGYTF. The CDR3 nucleotides read TGTGCCAGCAGCACCAATGGACAGTCCTATGGCTACACCTTC.

This clonotype has just a few counts. The chain employs TRBV5-1 and TRBJ2-7; 7 bases match TRBD1. Trimming cost V 0 bases and J 5 bases; bases outside gene matches: 2. Per the germline V gene, CDR1 is SGHRS and CDR2 is YFSETQ. The CDR3 is 13 amino acids. CDR3 bases: TGCGCCAGCAGCTTGGTACAGGGGAACGAGCAGTACTTC. Protein product: CASSLVQGNEQYF.

Turning to this clonotype: An end of the junction differs from the germline gene, which may be a read error. The J gene is TRBJ1-2, the V gene TRBV19, with 8 bases lining up with TRBD1. Per the germline V gene, CDR1 is LNHDA and CDR2 is SQIVND (reference sequence). CDR3 size: 13 residues. The DNA of the CDR3 is TGTGTCAGTAGTAGGGGACAGGAGGATGGCTACACCTTC. Its translation is CVSSRGQEDGYTF.

V and J are TRBV5-1 and TRBJ2-1; 11 nucleotides agree with TRBD2. The length of the CDR3 is 17 residues. Germline CDR1 reads SGHRS; CDR2 reads YFSETQ. Unmatched junction bases numbered 15, after V lost 4 bases and J lost 9 bases. The CDR3 is CASSPGTSGAVDGEQFF. The CDR3, as DNA: TGCGCCAGCAGCCCCGGGACTAGCGGTGCGGTAGATGGTGAGCAGTTCTTC. The complete variable domain, with remaining parts taken from reference TRBV5-1 and TRBJ2-1, reads KAGVTQTPRYLIKTRGQQVTLSCSPISGHRSVSWYQQTPGQGLQFLFEYFSETQRNKGNFPGRFSGRQFSNSRSEMNVSTLELGDSALYLCASSPGTSGAVDGEQFFGPGTRLTVL.

This clonotype has more than one count but fewer than ten. The chain combines TRBV2 with TRBJ1-5, with D tentatively TRBD1 (5 bases). Germline CDR1 and CDR2: SNHLY and FYNNEI. There are 15 residues in the CDR3. Trimming left V 4 bases short and J 7 bases short, with 17 bases between. The CDR3 DNA reads as TGTGCCAGCAGTGGCGCTATCGGGGGGGACCAGCCCCAGCATTTT. Translation: CASSGAIGGDQPQHF.